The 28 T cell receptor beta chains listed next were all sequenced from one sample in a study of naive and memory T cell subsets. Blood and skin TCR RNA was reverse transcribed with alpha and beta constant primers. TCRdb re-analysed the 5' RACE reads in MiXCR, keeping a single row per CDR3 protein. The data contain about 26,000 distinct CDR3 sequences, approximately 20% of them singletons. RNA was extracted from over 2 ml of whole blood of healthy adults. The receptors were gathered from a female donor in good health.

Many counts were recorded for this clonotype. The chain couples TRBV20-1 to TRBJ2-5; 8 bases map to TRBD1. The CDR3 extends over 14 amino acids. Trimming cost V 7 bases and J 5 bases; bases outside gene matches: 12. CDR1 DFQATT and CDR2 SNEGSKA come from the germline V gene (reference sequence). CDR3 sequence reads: CSGTGPSSRETQYF. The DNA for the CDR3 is TGCAGTGGGACAGGGCCGAGCTCACGCGAGACCCAGTACTTC.

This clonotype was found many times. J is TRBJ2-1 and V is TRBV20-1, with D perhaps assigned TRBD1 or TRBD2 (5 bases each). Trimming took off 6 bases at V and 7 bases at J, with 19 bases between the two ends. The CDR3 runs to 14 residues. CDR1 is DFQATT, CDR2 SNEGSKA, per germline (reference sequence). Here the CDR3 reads CSAWTAHEGNEQFF. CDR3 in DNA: TGCAGTGCGTGGACGGCCCATGAGGGGAATGAGCAGTTCTTC.

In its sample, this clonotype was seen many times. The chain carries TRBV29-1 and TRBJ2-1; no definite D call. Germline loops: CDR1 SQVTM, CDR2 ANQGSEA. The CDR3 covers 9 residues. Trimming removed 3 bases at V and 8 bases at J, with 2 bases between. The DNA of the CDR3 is TGCAGCGTTGACTATGAGCAGTTCTTC. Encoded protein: CSVDYEQFF.

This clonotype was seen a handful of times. Here the CDR3 reads CSARERGYEQYF. The CDR3 DNA is TGCAGTGCTAGAGAGAGGGGCTACGAGCAGTACTTC. The chain combines TRBV20-1 with TRBJ2-7; D could derive from TRBD1 or TRBD2 (5 bases each). The V end was cut by 0 bases, the J end by 3 bases, with 6 bases between. The CDR3 sequence is 12 residues long. Germline V CDR1 and CDR2: DFQATT, SNEGSKA (reference sequence).

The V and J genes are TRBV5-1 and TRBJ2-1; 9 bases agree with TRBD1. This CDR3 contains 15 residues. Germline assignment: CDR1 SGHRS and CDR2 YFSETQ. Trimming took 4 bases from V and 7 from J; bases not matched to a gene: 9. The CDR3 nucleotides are TGCGCCAGCAGCGTACAGGGGGCTAGGGGTAATGAGCAGTTCTTC. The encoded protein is CASSVQGARGNEQFF.

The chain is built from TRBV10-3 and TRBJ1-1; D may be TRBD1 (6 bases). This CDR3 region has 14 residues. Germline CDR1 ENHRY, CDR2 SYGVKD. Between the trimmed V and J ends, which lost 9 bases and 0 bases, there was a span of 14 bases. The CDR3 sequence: CAIRTEKMNTEAFF. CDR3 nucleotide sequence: TGTGCCATAAGGACAGAAAAAATGAACACTGAAGCTTTCTTT.

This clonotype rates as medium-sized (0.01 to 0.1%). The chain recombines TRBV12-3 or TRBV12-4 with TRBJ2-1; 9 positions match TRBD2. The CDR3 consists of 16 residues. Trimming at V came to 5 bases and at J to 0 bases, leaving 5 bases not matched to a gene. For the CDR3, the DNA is TGTGCCAGCAGTCCTCTAGCGGGAAGCTCCTACAATGAGCAGTTCTTC. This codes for CASSPLAGSSYNEQFF.

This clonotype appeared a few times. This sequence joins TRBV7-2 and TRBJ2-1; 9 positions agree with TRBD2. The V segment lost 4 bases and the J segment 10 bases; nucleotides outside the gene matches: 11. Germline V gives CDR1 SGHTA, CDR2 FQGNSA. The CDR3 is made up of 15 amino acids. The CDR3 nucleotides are TGTGCCAGCAGCTCCCGACTAGCGGAGGGGAAAGAGCAGTTCTTC. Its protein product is CASSSRLAEGKEQFF.

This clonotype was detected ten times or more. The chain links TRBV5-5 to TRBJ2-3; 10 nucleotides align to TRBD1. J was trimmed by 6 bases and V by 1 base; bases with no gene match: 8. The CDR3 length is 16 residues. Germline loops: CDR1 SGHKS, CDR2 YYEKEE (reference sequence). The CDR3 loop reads CASSLRGTGVGDTQYF. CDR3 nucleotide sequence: TGTGCCAGCAGCTTGAGGGGGACAGGGGTTGGGGATACGCAGTATTTT.

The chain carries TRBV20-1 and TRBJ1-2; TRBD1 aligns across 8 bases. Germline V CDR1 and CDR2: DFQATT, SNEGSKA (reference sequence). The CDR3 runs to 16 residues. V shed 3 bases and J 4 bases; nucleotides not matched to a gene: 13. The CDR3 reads CSASRTTGGQSYGYTF. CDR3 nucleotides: TGCAGTGCTAGTAGGACAACAGGGGGTCAGAGCTATGGCTACACCTTC.

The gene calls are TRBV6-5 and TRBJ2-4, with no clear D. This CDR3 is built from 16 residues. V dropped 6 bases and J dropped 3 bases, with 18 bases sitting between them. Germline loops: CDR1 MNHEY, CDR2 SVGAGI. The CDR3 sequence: CASSENDFTGKNIQYF. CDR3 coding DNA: TGTGCCAGCAGCGAGAACGATTTTACGGGCAAAAACATTCAGTACTTC.

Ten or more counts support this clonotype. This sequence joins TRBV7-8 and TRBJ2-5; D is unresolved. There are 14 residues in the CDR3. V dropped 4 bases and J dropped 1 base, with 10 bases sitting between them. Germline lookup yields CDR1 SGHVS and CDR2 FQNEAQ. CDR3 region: CASSSESTQETQYF. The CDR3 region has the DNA TGTGCCAGCAGCTCAGAGAGTACCCAAGAGACCCAGTACTTC.

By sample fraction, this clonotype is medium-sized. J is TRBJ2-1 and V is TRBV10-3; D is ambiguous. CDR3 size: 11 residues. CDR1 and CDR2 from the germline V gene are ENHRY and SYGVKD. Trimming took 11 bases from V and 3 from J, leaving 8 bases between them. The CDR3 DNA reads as TGTGCCGTTTACAGCTACAATGAGCAGTTCTTC. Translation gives CAVYSYNEQFF.

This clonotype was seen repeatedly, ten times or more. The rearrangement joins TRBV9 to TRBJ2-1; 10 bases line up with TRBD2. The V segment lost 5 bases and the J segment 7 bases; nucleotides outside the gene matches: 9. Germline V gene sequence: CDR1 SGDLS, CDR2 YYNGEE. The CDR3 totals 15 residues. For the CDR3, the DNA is TGTGCCAGCAGTAAGGGACTAGCGAGAGAGAATGAGCAGTTCTTC. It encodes CASSKGLARENEQFF.

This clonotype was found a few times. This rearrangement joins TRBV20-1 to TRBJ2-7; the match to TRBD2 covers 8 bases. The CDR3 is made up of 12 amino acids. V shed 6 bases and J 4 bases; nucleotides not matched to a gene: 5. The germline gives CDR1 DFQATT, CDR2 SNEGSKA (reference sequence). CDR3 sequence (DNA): TGCAGTGCCGAGCGGGAGACATACGAGCAGTACTTC. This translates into CSAERETYEQYF.

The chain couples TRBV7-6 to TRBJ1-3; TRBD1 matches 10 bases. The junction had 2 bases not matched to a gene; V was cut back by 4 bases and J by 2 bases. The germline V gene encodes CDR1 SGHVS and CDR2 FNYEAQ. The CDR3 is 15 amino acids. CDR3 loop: CASSSGTGAGNTIYF. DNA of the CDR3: TGTGCCAGCAGCTCAGGGACAGGGGCTGGAAACACCATATATTTT.

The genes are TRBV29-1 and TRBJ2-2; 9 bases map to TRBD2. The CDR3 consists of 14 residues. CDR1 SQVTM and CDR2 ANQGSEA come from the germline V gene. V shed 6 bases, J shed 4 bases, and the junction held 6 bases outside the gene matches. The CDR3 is CSVARGGGTGELFF. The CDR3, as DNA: TGCAGCGTCGCGCGGGGGGGAGGCACCGGGGAGCTGTTTTTT.

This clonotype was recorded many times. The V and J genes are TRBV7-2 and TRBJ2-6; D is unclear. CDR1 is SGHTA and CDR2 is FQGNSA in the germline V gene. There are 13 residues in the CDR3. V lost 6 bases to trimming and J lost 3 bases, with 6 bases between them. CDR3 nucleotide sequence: TGTGCCAGCAGACTAATTGGGGCCAACGTCCTGACTTTC. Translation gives CASRLIGANVLTF.

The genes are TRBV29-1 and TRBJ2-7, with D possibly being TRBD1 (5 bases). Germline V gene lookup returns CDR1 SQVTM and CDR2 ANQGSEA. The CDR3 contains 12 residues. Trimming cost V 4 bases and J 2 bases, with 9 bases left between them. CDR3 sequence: CSVAPGPYEQYF. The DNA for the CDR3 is TGCAGCGTTGCTCCAGGGCCCTACGAGCAGTACTTC.

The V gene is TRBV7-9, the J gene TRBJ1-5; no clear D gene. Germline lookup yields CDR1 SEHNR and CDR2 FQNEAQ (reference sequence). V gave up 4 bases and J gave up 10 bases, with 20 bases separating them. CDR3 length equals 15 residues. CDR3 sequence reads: CASSSSGGIGQPQHF. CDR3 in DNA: TGTGCCAGCAGCTCCAGTGGAGGGATCGGCCAACCCCAGCATTTT.

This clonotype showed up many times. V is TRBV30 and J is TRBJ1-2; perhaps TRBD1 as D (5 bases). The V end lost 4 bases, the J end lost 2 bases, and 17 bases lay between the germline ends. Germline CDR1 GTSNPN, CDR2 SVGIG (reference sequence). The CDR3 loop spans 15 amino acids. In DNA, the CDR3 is TGTGCCTGGACTCAACAGGCGAGAGTGAACTATGGCTACACCTTC. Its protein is CAWTQQARVNYGYTF. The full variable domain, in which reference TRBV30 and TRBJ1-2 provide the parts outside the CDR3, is SQTIHQWPATLVQPVGSPLSLECTVEGTSNPNLYWYRQAAGRGLQLLFYSVGIGQISSEVPQNLSASRPQDRQFILSSKKLLLSDSGFYLCAWTQQARVNYGYTFGSGTRLTVV.

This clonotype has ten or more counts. For the CDR3, the DNA is TGCAGCGCCGCGGAGAACTACGAGCAGTACTTC. Residues: CSAAENYEQYF. This chain connects TRBV29-1 to TRBJ2-7; D not certain. Germline V gives CDR1 SQVTM, CDR2 ANQGSEA. Trimming cost V 7 bases and J 3 bases, with 10 bases left between them. CDR3 length equals 11 residues.

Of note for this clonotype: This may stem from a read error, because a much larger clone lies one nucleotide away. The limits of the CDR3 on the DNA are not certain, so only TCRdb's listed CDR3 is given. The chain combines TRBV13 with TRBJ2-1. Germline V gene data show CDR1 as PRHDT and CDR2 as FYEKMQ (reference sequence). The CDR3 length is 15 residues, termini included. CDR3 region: CASSFGLGSNNERFF.

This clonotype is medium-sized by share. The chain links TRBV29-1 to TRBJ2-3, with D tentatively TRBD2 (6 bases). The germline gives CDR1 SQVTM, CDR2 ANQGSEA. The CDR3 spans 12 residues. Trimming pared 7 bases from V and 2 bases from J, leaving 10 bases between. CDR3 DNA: TGCAGCGCCCAGCGGGTCACAGATACGCAGTATTTT. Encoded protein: CSAQRVTDTQYF.

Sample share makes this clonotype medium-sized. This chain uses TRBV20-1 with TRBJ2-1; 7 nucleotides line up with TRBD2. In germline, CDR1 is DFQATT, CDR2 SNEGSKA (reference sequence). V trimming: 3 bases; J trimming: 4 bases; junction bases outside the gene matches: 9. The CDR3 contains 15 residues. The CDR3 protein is CSASEGEGYYNEQFF. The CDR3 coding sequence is TGCAGTGCTAGCGAAGGGGAGGGCTATTACAATGAGCAGTTCTTC.

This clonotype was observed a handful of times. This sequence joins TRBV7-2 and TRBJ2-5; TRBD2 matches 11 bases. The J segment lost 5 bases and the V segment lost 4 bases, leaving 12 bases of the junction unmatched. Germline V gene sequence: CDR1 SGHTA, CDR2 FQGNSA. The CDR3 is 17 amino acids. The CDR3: CASSSLNSGRADETQYF. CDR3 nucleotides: TGTGCCAGCAGCTCTCTTAATAGCGGGAGGGCCGATGAGACCCAGTACTTC.

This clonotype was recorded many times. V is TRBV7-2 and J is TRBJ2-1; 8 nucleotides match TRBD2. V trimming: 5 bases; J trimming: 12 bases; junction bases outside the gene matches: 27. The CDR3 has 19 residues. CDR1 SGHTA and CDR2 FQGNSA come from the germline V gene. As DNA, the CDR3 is TGTGCCAGCAGCCCAATCGGGACTAGTCTTACCCGCATAACGGTGAGGCAGTTCTTC. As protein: CASSPIGTSLTRITVRQFF.

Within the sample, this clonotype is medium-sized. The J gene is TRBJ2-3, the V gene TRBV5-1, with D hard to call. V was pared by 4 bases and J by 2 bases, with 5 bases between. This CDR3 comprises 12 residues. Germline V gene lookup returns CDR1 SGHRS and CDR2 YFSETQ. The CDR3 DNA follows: TGCGCCAGCAGCCGACCCACAGATACGCAGTATTTT. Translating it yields CASSRPTDTQYF. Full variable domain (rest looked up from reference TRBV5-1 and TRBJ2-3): KAGVTQTPRYLIKTRGQQVTLSCSPISGHRSVSWYQQTPGQGLQFLFEYFSETQRNKGNFPGRFSGRQFSNSRSEMNVSTLELGDSALYLCASSRPTDTQYFGPGTRLTVL.